The T cell receptor (beta chain) under discussion was sequenced for a study of control samples from healthy donors and cancer patients. The V segment lost 3 bases and the J segment 8 bases; nucleotides outside the gene matches: 10. The germline V gene has CDR1 LGHNA and CDR2 YNFKEQ. The CDR3 consists of 18 residues. This clone was observed many times. Using immunoSEQ multiplex PCR, the repertoire was profiled, and TCRdb retains in-frame clones only, with some absent. The table shows 99,000 or so clones, with roughly 85% occurring only once. This chain uses TRBV4-2 with TRBJ2-1, with TRBD2 identical over 16 bases. The receptor comes from a woman between 45 and 65 years old in good health. Sequencing was done on a sample of blood. Here the CDR3 reads CASSQNPGLAGGFDEQFF. As DNA, the CDR3 is TGTGCCAGCAGCCAGAACCCGGGACTAGCGGGAGGGTTCGATGAGCAGTTCTTC.